This TCR beta chain appears in the sequencing data of a study of blood T cell repertoires in COVID-19. Seattle cases were enrolled at active infection and followed longitudinally. In the original processing: Amplification of reference gene primers provided the estimated nucleated cell counts. The repertoire was sequenced with immunoSEQ multiplex PCR; TCRdb's copy has only in-frame clones and lacks some. Clone size and the V and J calls come from that table; the DNA yielded D and trimming. The sample carries tens of thousands of clones, 75% to 85% recorded once. The CDR3 loop spans 16 amino acids. Germline V gives CDR1 LGHDT, CDR2 YNNKEL (reference sequence). The V segment lost 1 base and the J segment 1 base; nucleotides outside the gene matches: 5.

The sequenced sample consisted of peripheral blood. The sequence came from a man older than 75 with COVID-19, enrolled during active disease. The chain is built from TRBV3-1 (or the pseudogene TRBV3-2) and TRBJ2-3; TRBD2 matches at 7 bases. The CDR3 here is CASSQVRLAGTDTQYF. CDR3 nucleotide sequence: TGTGCCAGCAGCCAAGTGAGGCTAGCGGGCACAGATACGCAGTATTTT.